Sequencing of this TCR beta chain was carried out in a study of blood T cell repertoires in COVID-19 (dated by TCRdb to about 2020). Regarding the research as a whole: Samples from collaborators originated in the United States, Italy and Spain and spanned both the acute and convalescent phases of COVID-19. The material from the prospective study consisted of cDNA or gDNA derived from T cells, B-cell-depleted T cells, or PBMCs. Deeply sampled blood TCRbeta repertoires from subjects exposed to, actively infected with, or recovered from COVID-19 were included in the dataset. The repertoires were released in a freely available public database meant as a resource for research on the immune response to SARS-CoV-2. Samples came from the ongoing ImmuneRACE study (first 160 participants) plus 1,254 subjects from 6 global collaborators. A de-identified subject ID, COVID-19 status, age in years and sex were almost always included in the sample metadata. Where available, HLA class I and class II types were obtained from metadata supplied by the sample provider rather than from assay-based typing.

Unmatched junction bases come to 8, with V trimmed by 4 bases and J by 2 bases. Counted from cysteine to phenylalanine, this CDR3 has 15 amino acids. Only the CDR3 portion is preserved as DNA: 45 bases, with reading frame beginning at the first base. CDR1 is given as SGHRS and CDR2 as YFSETQ, both from the germline V gene. TCRbeta CDR3 regions were amplified from genomic DNA by means of the immunoSEQ Assay, a bias-controlled multiplex PCR. As for how the authors treated the data: The number of nucleated cells in each sample was estimated from the amplification of reference gene primers within the assay. To quantify the absolute abundance of each unique TCRbeta CDR3 rearrangement, sequence reads were collapsed and filtered. Productive Simpson clonality was computed per sample as the square root of Simpson's diversity index over productive rearrangements. This immuneACCESS table, as held by TCRdb, lists in-frame sequences with V and J called but not all clones. Of the missing ones, under half trace to an unresolved V gene in checked studies; the others have no known cause. Clonal size and the V and J genes are those of that table, whereas D and trimming came from the DNA. The sample contains tens of thousands of clones, 85% of them found a single time. The ten biggest clones cover approximately 15% of the sample.

Whole blood was collected in K2EDTA tubes by collaborating institutions according to the institutions' own protocols. For TCRbeta analysis, collaborator samples were shipped as frozen whole blood, as isolated PBMCs, or as DNA extracted from either sample type. What the study reported, not specific to this receptor: Clinical and demographic metadata were provided uncurated, with the amount varying by source and participant.

Note on this clone: The antigen it recognizes is unknown. No base quality values were provided; no much bigger clone lies one nucleotide off.

The sequencing input was peripheral blood. The sequence was collected from an older woman with active COVID-19. The chain is assembled from TRBV5-1 and TRBJ1-1; TRBD1 fits 7 bases in the junction. The DNA sequence is as follows: TGCGCCAGCAGCAAACCGGGACAGATTAACACTGAAGCTTTCTTT. Its translation reads: CASSKPGQINTEAFF.